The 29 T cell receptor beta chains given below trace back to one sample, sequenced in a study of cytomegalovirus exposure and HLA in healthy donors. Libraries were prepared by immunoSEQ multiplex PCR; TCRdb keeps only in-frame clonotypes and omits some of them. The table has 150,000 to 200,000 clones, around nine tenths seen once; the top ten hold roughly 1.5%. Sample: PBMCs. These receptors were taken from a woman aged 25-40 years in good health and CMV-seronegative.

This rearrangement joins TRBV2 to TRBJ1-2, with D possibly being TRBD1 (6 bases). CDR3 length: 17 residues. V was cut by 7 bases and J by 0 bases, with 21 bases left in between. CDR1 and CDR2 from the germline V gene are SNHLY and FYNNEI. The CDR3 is CASIAGTDSLTNYGYTF. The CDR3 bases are TGTGCCAGCATCGCGGGTACGGACAGTTTAACTAACTATGGCTACACCTTC.

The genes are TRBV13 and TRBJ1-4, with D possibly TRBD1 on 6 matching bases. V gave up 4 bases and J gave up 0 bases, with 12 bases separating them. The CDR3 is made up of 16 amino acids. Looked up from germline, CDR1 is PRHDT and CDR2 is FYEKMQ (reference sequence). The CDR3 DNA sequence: TGTGCCAGCAGCTCCCGATACAGGGCAACTAATGAAAAACTGTTTTTT. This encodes CASSSRYRATNEKLFF.

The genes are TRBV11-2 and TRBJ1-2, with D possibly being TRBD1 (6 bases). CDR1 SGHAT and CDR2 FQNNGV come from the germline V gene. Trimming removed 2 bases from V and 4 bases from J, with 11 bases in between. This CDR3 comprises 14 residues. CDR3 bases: TGTGCCAGCAGCTTAACTGGGGGGGCCTATGGCTACACCTTC. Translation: CASSLTGGAYGYTF.

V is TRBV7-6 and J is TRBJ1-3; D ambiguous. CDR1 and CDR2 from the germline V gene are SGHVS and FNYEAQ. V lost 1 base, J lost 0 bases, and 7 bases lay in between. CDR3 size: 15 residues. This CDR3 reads CASSLEPGSGNTIYF. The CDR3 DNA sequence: TGTGCCAGCAGCTTAGAGCCGGGCTCTGGAAACACCATATATTTT.

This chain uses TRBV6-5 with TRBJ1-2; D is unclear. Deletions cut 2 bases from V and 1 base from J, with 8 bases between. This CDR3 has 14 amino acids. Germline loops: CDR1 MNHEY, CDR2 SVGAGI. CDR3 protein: CASSYERVNYGYTF. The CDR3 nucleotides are TGTGCCAGCAGTTACGAGAGAGTTAACTATGGCTACACCTTC.

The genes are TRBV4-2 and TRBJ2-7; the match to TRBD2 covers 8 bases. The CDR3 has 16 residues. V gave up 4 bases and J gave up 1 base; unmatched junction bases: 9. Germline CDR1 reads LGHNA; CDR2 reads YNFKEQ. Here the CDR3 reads CASSPISGAISYEQYF. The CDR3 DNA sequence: TGTGCCAGCAGCCCAATTAGCGGGGCCATTTCCTACGAGCAGTACTTC.

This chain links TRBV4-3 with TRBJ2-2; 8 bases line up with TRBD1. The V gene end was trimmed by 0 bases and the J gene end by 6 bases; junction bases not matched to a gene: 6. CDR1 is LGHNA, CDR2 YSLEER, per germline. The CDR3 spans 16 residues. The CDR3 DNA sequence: TGCGCCAGCAGCCAAGATTACAGGGGGGAAGCCGGGGAGCTGTTTTTT. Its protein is CASSQDYRGEAGELFF.

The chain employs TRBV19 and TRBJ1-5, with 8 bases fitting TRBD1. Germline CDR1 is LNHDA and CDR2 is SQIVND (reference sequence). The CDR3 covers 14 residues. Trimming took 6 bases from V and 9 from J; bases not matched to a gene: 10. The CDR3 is CASSGTGGIVPQHF. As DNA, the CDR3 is TGTGCCAGTAGCGGGACAGGAGGTATCGTGCCCCAGCATTTT.

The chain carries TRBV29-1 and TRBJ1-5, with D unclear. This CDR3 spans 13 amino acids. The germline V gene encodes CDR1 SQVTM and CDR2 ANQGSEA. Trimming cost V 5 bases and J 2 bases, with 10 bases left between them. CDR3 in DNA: TGCAGCGTTCAAGTCGTAGGCAATCAGCCCCAGCATTTT. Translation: CSVQVVGNQPQHF. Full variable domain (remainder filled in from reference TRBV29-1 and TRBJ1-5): SAVISQKPSRDICQRGTSLTIQCQVDSQVTMMFWYRQQPGQSLTLIATANQGSEATYESGFVIDKFPISRPNLTFSTLTVSNMSPEDSSIYLCSVQVVGNQPQHFGDGTRLSIL.

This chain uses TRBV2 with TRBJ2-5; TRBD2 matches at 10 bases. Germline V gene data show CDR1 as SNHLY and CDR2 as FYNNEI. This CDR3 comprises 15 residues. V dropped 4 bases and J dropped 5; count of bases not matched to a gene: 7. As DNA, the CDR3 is TGTGCCAGCAGTGTGGGACTAGCGAATGTGGAGACCCAGTACTTC. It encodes CASSVGLANVETQYF.

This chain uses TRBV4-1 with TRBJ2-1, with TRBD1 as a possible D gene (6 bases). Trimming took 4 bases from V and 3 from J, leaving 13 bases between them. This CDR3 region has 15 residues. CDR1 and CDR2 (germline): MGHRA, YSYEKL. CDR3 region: CASSLGRGGYNEQFF. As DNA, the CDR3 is TGCGCCAGCAGCCTTGGACGAGGGGGCTACAATGAGCAGTTCTTC.

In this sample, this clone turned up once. CDR3 coding DNA: TGTGCCAGCAGCGTAGCAACGGGCGGGGAGCTGTTTTTT. This encodes CASSVATGGELFF. The chain joins TRBV9 to TRBJ2-2; no firm D call. V lost 0 bases and J 7 bases, leaving 7 bases between the germline ends. The CDR3 has 13 residues. Germline loops: CDR1 SGDLS, CDR2 YYNGEE.

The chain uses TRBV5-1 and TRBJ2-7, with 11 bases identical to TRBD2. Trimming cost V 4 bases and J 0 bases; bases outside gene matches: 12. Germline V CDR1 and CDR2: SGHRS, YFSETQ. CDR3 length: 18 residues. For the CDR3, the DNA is TGCGCCAGCAGCCCGGAACTAGCGGGGGAGTTTAGCTCCTACGAGCAGTACTTC. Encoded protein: CASSPELAGEFSSYEQYF.

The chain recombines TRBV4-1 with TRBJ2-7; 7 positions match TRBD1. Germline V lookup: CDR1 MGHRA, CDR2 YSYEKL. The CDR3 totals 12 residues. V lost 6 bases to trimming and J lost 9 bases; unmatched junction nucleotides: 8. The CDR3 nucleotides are TGCGCCAGCAGTTCCACAGGGGTCGGGCAGTACTTC. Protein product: CASSSTGVGQYF.

CDR3 sequence reads: CAGKGHGTDTQYF. The CDR3, as DNA: TGCGCCGGAAAGGGGCACGGCACAGATACGCAGTATTTT. The chain uses TRBV10-1 and TRBJ2-3; possible D gene TRBD1, 5 bases. CDR3 size: 13 residues. Germline CDR1 WNHNN, CDR2 SYGVQD (reference sequence). V was shortened by 11 bases and J by 1 base, with 13 bases between the two germline ends.

CDR3 coding DNA: TGTGCCAGCAGTTACATAGGTACAGCCAATGAGCAGTTCTTC. Translating it yields CASSYIGTANEQFF. V and J are TRBV6-6 and TRBJ2-1; D is unclear. The CDR3 contains 14 residues. CDR1 is MNHNY and CDR2 is SVGAGI in the germline V gene (reference sequence). V dropped 2 bases and J dropped 6 bases, with 11 bases sitting between them.

The CDR3 is CASSIDPGSYSNQPQHF. In DNA form, the CDR3 reads TGTGCCAGTAGTATAGATCCGGGAAGTTATAGCAATCAGCCCCAGCATTTT. The rearrangement links TRBV19 to TRBJ1-5; no firm D call. The ends were cut back, 0 bases at V and 0 bases at J, with 12 bases in the middle. Germline lookup yields CDR1 LNHDA and CDR2 SQIVND (reference sequence). This CDR3 spans 17 amino acids.

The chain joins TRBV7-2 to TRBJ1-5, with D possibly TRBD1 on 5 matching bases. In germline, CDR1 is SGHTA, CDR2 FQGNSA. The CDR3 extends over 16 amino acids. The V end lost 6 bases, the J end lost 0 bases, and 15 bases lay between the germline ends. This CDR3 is CASSKGLEFSNQPQHF. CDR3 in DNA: TGTGCCAGCAGTAAGGGGCTCGAGTTTAGCAATCAGCCCCAGCATTTT.

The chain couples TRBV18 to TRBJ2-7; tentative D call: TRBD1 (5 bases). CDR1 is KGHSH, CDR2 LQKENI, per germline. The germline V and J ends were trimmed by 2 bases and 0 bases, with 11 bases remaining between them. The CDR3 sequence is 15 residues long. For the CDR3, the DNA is TGTGCCAGCTCACCAGGAACAGGAAGCTCCTACGAGCAGTACTTC. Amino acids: CASSPGTGSSYEQYF. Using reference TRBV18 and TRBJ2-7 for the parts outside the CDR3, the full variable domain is NAGVMQNPRHLVRRRGQEARLRCSPMKGHSHVYWYRQLPEEGLKFMVYLQKENIIDESGMPKERFSAEFPKEGPSILRIQQVVRGDSAAYFCASSPGTGSSYEQYFGPGTRLTVT.

CDR3: CASSQGLAGAQQQETQYF. The CDR3, as DNA: TGCGCCAGCAGCCAAGGACTAGCGGGGGCGCAACAGCAAGAGACCCAGTACTTC. The chain employs TRBV4-3 and TRBJ2-5; 12 bases fit TRBD2. CDR1 is LGHNA and CDR2 is YSLEER in the germline V gene. The CDR3 runs to 18 residues. Trimming at V came to 1 base and at J to 2 bases, leaving 8 bases not matched to a gene.

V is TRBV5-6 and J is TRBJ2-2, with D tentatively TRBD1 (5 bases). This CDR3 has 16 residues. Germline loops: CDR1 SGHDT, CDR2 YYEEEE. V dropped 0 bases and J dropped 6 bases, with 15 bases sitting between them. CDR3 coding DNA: TGTGCCAGCAGCTTGGGCAACCTATTGGGGCCCGGGGAGCTGTTTTTT. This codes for CASSLGNLLGPGELFF. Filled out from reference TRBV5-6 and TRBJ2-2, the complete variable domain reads DAGVTQSPTHLIKTRGQQVTLRCSPKSGHDTVSWYQQALGQGPQFIFQYYEEEERQRGNFPDRFSGHQFPNYSSELNVNALLLGDSALYLCASSLGNLLGPGELFFGEGSRLTVL.

Written as DNA, the CDR3 is TGTGCCAGTAGTATTAGAGGGCCGATCAACTATGGCTACACCTTC. It translates to CASSIRGPINYGYTF. The chain couples TRBV19 to TRBJ1-2; D remains ambiguous. This CDR3 is built from 15 residues. Germline CDR1 reads LNHDA; CDR2 reads SQIVND (reference sequence). V lost 3 bases and J lost 2, with 13 bases in between.

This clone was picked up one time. The CDR3 here is CSVPGQPSYGYTF. The CDR3 nucleotides read TGCAGCGTGCCGGGACAGCCGTCCTATGGCTACACCTTC. V is TRBV29-1 and J is TRBJ1-2, with TRBD1 matching over 7 bases. The trim removed 6 bases at V and 4 bases at J, leaving 8 bases unmatched. The CDR3 sequence is 13 residues long. Germline V gives CDR1 SQVTM, CDR2 ANQGSEA. The full variable domain, completed using reference TRBV29-1 and TRBJ1-2, is SAVISQKPSRDICQRGTSLTIQCQVDSQVTMMFWYRQQPGQSLTLIATANQGSEATYESGFVIDKFPISRPNLTFSTLTVSNMSPEDSSIYLCSVPGQPSYGYTFGSGTRLTVV.

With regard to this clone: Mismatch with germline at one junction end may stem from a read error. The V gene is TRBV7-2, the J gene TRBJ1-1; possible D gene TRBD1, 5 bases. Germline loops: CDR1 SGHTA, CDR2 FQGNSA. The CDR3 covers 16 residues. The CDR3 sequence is CASSLDLGPAGGAPLF. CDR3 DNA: TGTGCCAGCAGCTTAGACCTAGGCCCCGCGGGGGGTGCTCCTTTATTT.

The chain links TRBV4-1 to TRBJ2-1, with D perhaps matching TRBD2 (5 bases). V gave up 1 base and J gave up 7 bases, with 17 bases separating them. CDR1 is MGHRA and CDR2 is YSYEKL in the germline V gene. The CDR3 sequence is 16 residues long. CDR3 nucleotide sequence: TGCGCCAGCAGCCAAGGGAGAGGGAACATTAAGAATGAGCAGTTCTTC. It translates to CASSQGRGNIKNEQFF.

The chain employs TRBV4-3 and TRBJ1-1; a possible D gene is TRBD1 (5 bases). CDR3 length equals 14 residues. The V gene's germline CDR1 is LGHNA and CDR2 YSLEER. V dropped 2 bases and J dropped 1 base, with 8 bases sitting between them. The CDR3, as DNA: TGCGCCAGCAGCCAAACGACAGAGAACACTGAAGCTTTCTTT. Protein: CASSQTTENTEAFF.

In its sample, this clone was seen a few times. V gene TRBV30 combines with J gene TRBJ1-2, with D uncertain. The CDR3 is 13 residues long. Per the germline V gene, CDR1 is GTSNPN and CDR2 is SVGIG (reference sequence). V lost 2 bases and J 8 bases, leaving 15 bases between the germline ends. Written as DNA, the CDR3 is TGTGCCTGGAGTTACTTGTACCGGGAAGGCTACACCTTC. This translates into CAWSYLYREGYTF.

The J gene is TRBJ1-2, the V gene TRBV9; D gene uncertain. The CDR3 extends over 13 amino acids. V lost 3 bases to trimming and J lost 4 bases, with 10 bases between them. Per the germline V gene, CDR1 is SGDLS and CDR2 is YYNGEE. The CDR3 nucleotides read TGTGCCAGCAGCGCCGGGGATGGCTATGGCTACACCTTC. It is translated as CASSAGDGYGYTF.

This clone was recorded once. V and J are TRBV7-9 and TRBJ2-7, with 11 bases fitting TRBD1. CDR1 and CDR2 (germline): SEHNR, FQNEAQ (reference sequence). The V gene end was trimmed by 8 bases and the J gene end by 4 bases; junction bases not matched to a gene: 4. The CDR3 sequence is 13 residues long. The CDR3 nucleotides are TGTGCCAGCGGGACAGGGGGAATATACGAGCAGTACTTC. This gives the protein CASGTGGIYEQYF.